This TCR beta chain was recorded in a study of cytomegalovirus exposure and HLA in healthy donors. Study outcomes and limitations: Prior analysis indicated that the majority of TCR beta V segments exhibited productivity approximately 87% or approximately 30% of the time. Near-uniform donor sequencing depth was presumed by presence/absence analyses. Associated with cytomegalovirus, according to the listing, were around 160 TCR beta chains.

This CDR3 is built from 15 residues. V trimming: 6 bases; J trimming: 4 bases; junction bases outside the gene matches: 9. Germline V gene sequence: CDR1 WNHNN, CDR2 SYGVQD (reference sequence). The PCR was carried out with 60 Vbeta primers and 13 Jbeta primers. Sequenced by immunoSEQ multiplex PCR; TCRdb stores in-frame clones only, minus some. The repertoire includes tens of thousands of clones, roughly 84% of them detected once, and roughly 2.5% sits in the top ten. Details on this clone: Its antigen is undetermined.

Healthy bone marrow donors made up the donors. The V call is TRBV10-1, the J call TRBJ2-1; 7 nucleotides line up with TRBD2. The sequenced material came from PBMCs. This receptor was obtained from a man aged 30-40 years in good health and CMV-seronegative. CDR3 sequence (DNA): TGCGCCAGCAGCTTCTACGCGGGGGATTACAATGAGCAGTTCTTC. Its translation: CASSFYAGDYNEQFF.